Here is one T cell receptor (beta chain) with its context. TCRdb redid the calling of the 5' RACE reads with MiXCR, one entry per CDR3 protein. The sample yields about 320,000 distinct CDR3 sequences, around 10% seen once. V lost 5 bases and J 3 bases, leaving 12 bases between the germline ends. CDR1 is LNHDA and CDR2 is SQIVND in the germline V gene (reference sequence). This CDR3 spans 14 amino acids. This entry belongs to a study of T cells after yellow fever vaccination. The starting material was CD4+ T cells sorted from PBMCs, obtained 45 days after the yellow fever booster vaccination. This chain uses TRBV19 with TRBJ2-3; D gene unclear. This TCR came from a man between 18 and 29 years old who received the YFV17D yellow fever vaccine. The CDR3 reads CASSLQVTTDTQYF. CDR3 DNA: TGTGCCAGTAGTCTCCAGGTAACGACAGATACGCAGTATTTT.